This T cell receptor beta chain was captured in a study of siplizumab effects on memory and regulatory T cells. In the mixed lymphocyte reaction, cells were cocultured for over 5 days at 37°C. Researchers tagged responder PBMCs with CFSE and stimulator PBMCs with Violet Dye before mixing them 1:1. Profiled with immunoSEQ multiplex PCR; TCRdb holds only in-frame clones, not every one. Here the sample spans about 14,000 clones, more than 40% being singletons. CDR3 length: 13 amino acids. Trimming at V came to 4 bases and at J to 10 bases, leaving 6 bases not matched to a gene. Per the germline V gene, CDR1 is SQVTM and CDR2 is ANQGSEA. Whole-study results and caveats: Assignment of a naive or memory phenotype failed for roughly 75-95% of the proliferating CD4+ or CD8+ clones. There appeared to be greater diversity in naive T cells than in memory cells, and naive T cells seemed major contributors to the alloresponse. Few alloreactive clones mapped to unstimulated subsets.

This clone is judged medium-sized. The antigen is undetermined. Sequences were obtained from CFSE-low (dividing) CD4+ T cells sorted from an allogeneic mixed lymphocyte reaction. This chain uses TRBV29-1 with TRBJ2-2; 10 bases fit TRBD1. The receptor was derived from a human donor in good health; the cells came from an allogeneic mixed lymphocyte reaction. In DNA form, the CDR3 reads TGCAGCGTTGTGGGACAGGGGATTTCGGAGCTGTTTTTT. Residues: CSVVGQGISELFF.